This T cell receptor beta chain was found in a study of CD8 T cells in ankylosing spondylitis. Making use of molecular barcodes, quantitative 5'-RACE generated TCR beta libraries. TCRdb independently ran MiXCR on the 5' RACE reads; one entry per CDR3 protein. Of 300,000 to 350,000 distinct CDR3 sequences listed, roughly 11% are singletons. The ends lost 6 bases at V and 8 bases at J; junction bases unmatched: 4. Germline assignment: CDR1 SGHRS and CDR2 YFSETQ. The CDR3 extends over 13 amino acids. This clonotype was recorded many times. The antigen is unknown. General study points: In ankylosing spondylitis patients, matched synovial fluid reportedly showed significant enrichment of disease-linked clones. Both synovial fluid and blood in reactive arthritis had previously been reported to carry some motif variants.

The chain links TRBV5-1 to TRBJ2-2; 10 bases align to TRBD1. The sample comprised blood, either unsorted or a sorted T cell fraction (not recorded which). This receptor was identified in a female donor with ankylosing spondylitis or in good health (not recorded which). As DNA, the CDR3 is TGCGCCAGCACCGGGACAGGGGCGGGGGAGCTGTTTTTT. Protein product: CASTGTGAGELFF.